What follows are 32 T cell receptor beta chains derived from one specimen sequenced in a study of blood T cell repertoires in COVID-19. The data were produced by immunoSEQ multiplex PCR, yet TCRdb's version contains in-frame clones alone and is incomplete. There are 200,000 to 300,000 clones in the sample; around 84% occur only once, and 4% to 4.5% lies in the top ten. The sequenced sample consisted of peripheral blood. These TCRs come from a man aged 55-75 years with acute or convalescent COVID-19.

V and J are TRBV29-1 and TRBJ1-2; D gene uncertain. V was shortened by 3 bases and J by 2 bases, with 7 bases between the two germline ends. The germline V gene encodes CDR1 SQVTM and CDR2 ANQGSEA. The CDR3 is 12 amino acids. CDR3 region: CSVDGGNYGYTF. As DNA, the CDR3 is TGCAGCGTTGACGGCGGAAACTATGGCTACACCTTC.

The chain joins TRBV15 to TRBJ1-2; 8 bases are shared with TRBD1. This CDR3 region has 16 residues. J lost 2 bases, V lost 1 base, and 6 bases had no gene match. CDR1 and CDR2 (germline): LNHNV, YYDKDF (reference sequence). The CDR3 DNA reads TGTGCCACCAGCAGAGCCACGACAGGGGCGAACTATGGCTACACCTTC. This codes for CATSRATTGANYGYTF.

The genes are TRBV2 and TRBJ2-5, with a weak D call TRBD1 (5 bases). V lost 8 bases, J lost 5 bases, and 18 bases lay in between. The germline V gene has CDR1 SNHLY and CDR2 FYNNEI. The CDR3 covers 14 residues. DNA for the CDR3: TGTGCCAGCGTGGCAGGTCCACCAGGGGAGACCCAGTACTTC. The encoded protein is CASVAGPPGETQYF.

The V gene is TRBV19, the J gene TRBJ1-4; 8 nucleotides match TRBD1. Germline V gene sequence: CDR1 LNHDA, CDR2 SQIVND (reference sequence). The CDR3 covers 14 residues. With 4 bases clipped from V and 7 bases from J, the junction kept 5 bases outside the gene matches. CDR3 DNA: TGTGCCAGTAGTAGGGCGACAGGGGTTGAAAAACTGTTTTTT. As protein: CASSRATGVEKLFF.

The rearrangement links TRBV11-2 to TRBJ1-5; the D gene is possibly TRBD1 (5 bases). There are 14 residues in the CDR3. Germline CDR1 SGHAT, CDR2 FQNNGV. V was cut by 5 bases and J by 4 bases, with 12 bases left in between. The CDR3 loop is CASSPDSNNQPQHF. CDR3 DNA sequence: TGTGCCAGCAGCCCAGACAGCAATAATCAGCCCCAGCATTTT.

This rearrangement joins TRBV28 to TRBJ1-5; tentative D call: TRBD1 (6 bases). V was cut by 6 bases and J by 4 bases, with 19 bases left in between. This CDR3 comprises 16 residues. Germline CDR1 is MDHEN and CDR2 is SYDVKM. CDR3 sequence: CASRPSPRGGNQPQHF. The CDR3 DNA follows: TGTGCCAGCAGGCCCTCCCCCAGGGGCGGTAATCAGCCCCAGCATTTT. Together with reference TRBV28 and TRBJ1-5, the CDR3 gives the full variable domain: DVKVTQSSRYLVKRTGEKVFLECVQDMDHENMFWYRQDPGLGLRLIYFSYDVKMKEKGDIPEGYSVSREKKERFSLILESASTNQTSMYLCASRPSPRGGNQPQHFGDGTRLSIL.

V is TRBV29-1 and J is TRBJ1-2; 9 bases fit TRBD1. The CDR3 loop spans 14 amino acids. With V trimmed by 6 bases and J by 2 bases, 7 bases remained unmatched. In germline, CDR1 is SQVTM, CDR2 ANQGSEA. CDR3 sequence (DNA): TGCAGCGTGGATAGACAGGGGGACAACTATGGCTACACCTTC. It is translated as CSVDRQGDNYGYTF.

CDR3 residues: CSVGLRASNEQFF. CDR3 nucleotides: TGCAGCGTGGGACTGCGGGCCTCCAATGAGCAGTTCTTC. V is TRBV29-1 and J is TRBJ2-1, with a weak D call TRBD2 (6 bases). With 6 bases removed from V and 6 bases from J, the gap between germline ends came to 15 bases. CDR3 length: 13 residues. Germline V gene lookup returns CDR1 SQVTM and CDR2 ANQGSEA.

The CDR3 DNA sequence: TGTGCCAGCAGCCCATCGGACAGGGGGATTGAAAAACTGTTTTTT. This translates into CASSPSDRGIEKLFF. This chain uses TRBV7-9 with TRBJ1-4; TRBD1 matches 10 bases. The germline CDR1 and CDR2 sequences are SEHNR and FQNEAQ (reference sequence). V was pared by 5 bases and J by 7 bases, with 7 bases of the junction left unmatched. The CDR3 is 15 amino acids.

In regard to this clone: At one end, the junction sequence differs from germline, possibly due to a read error. The CDR3 region has the DNA TGTGCTAGCAGCGCTCACAGCTATGGCTACACCTTC. Amino acid sequence: CASSAHSYGYTF. V is TRBV7-7 and J is TRBJ1-2; D is uncertain. This CDR3 is 12 amino acids long. Germline V gives CDR1 SSHAT, CDR2 FNYEAQ (reference sequence).

V is TRBV6-5 and J is TRBJ2-7; D is undetermined. Trimming pared 6 bases from V and 0 bases from J, leaving 12 bases between. CDR3 size: 14 residues. CDR1 and CDR2 (germline): MNHEY, SVGAGI. CDR3 nucleotide sequence: TGTGCCAGCAGAGACTCGGAGCCCTCCTACGAGCAGTACTTC. This gives the protein CASRDSEPSYEQYF.

The rearrangement links TRBV7-9 to TRBJ2-7; 12 bases are shared with TRBD1. Looked up from germline, CDR1 is SEHNR and CDR2 is FQNEAQ (reference sequence). With 1 base clipped from V and 9 bases from J, the junction kept 10 bases outside the gene matches. This CDR3 comprises 16 residues. The CDR3 nucleotides read TGTGCCAGCAGCTTAGGGTCCGGGACAGGGGGCGCATGGCAGTACTTC. Translating it yields CASSLGSGTGGAWQYF.

The chain links TRBV5-1 to TRBJ1-4, with a weak D call TRBD1 (5 bases). The germline V gene encodes CDR1 SGHRS and CDR2 YFSETQ. The V and J ends lost 2 bases and 7 bases respectively, with 12 bases between them. The CDR3 contains 14 residues. Written as DNA, the CDR3 is TGCGCCAGCAGCTTTTCTGACGGGGGTGAAAAACTGTTTTTT. The encoded protein is CASSFSDGGEKLFF.

This chain uses TRBV5-1 with TRBJ1-2, with 8 bases lining up with TRBD1. CDR1 is SGHRS, CDR2 YFSETQ, per germline. The CDR3 covers 14 residues. Unmatched junction bases numbered 6, after V lost 4 bases and J lost 4 bases. CDR3 nucleotides: TGCGCCAGCAGCACCACCGGGACAGGCTATGGCTACACCTTC. This translates into CASSTTGTGYGYTF.

The chain recombines TRBV10-3 with TRBJ2-5; TRBD1 aligns across 7 bases. V lost 3 bases, J lost 2 bases, and 3 bases stayed unmatched. The CDR3 runs to 14 residues. CDR1 and CDR2 (germline): ENHRY, SYGVKD. This CDR3 is CAISEGTEQETQYF. The CDR3 nucleotides read TGTGCCATCAGTGAAGGGACAGAGCAAGAGACCCAGTACTTC.

V usage is TRBV18 and J usage is TRBJ1-4; D unclear. The germline gives CDR1 KGHSH, CDR2 LQKENI. This CDR3 region has 14 residues. V was trimmed by 0 bases and J by 7 bases, leaving 9 bases between them. In nucleotides, the CDR3 is TGTGCCAGCTCACCACCTAACGCGGGTGAAAAACTGTTTTTT. This sequence encodes CASSPPNAGEKLFF.

This chain uses TRBV18 with TRBJ1-5; possible D gene TRBD1, 6 bases. The germline gives CDR1 KGHSH, CDR2 LQKENI. The CDR3 covers 13 residues. Trimming removed 6 bases at V and 9 bases at J, with 15 bases between. The CDR3: CASSDRSQRPQHF. The DNA of the CDR3 is TGTGCCAGCTCTGACAGGTCCCAGCGGCCCCAGCATTTT.

The J gene is TRBJ1-2, the V gene TRBV19; TRBD1 matches at 8 bases. Germline CDR1 reads LNHDA; CDR2 reads SQIVND (reference sequence). This CDR3 is 15 amino acids long. J lost 0 bases, V lost 4 bases, and 4 bases had no gene match. CDR3 region: CASSKDRGSNYGYTF. The DNA for the CDR3 is TGTGCCAGTAGTAAAGACAGGGGCTCTAACTATGGCTACACCTTC.

This clone was found once. The CDR3 region has the DNA TGTGCCAGCAGCTTAGTTGGGGAGGGTGGTGGCTACACCTTC. Encoded protein: CASSLVGEGGGYTF. V usage is TRBV11-2 and J usage is TRBJ1-2; no clear D. V was shortened by 1 base and J by 7 bases, with 13 bases between the two germline ends. In germline, CDR1 is SGHAT, CDR2 FQNNGV. CDR3 size: 14 residues.

The gene calls are TRBV10-1 and TRBJ1-1; tentatively, D is TRBD1 (5 bases). The length of the CDR3 is 13 residues. V lost 9 bases and J 5 bases, leaving 16 bases between the germline ends. CDR1 and CDR2 from the germline V gene are WNHNN and SYGVQD (reference sequence). In DNA form, the CDR3 reads TGCGCCAGGCCAGTGGAGGAGGGGACTGAAGCTTTCTTT. It is translated as CARPVEEGTEAFF.

The gene calls are TRBV18 and TRBJ1-4; 7 bases map to TRBD1. Unmatched junction bases numbered 8, after V lost 5 bases and J lost 8 bases. The CDR3 is 14 amino acids. CDR1 is KGHSH, CDR2 LQKENI, per germline. The CDR3 DNA sequence: TGTGCCAGCTCAGCACAGGGGCGGAAGGAAAAACTGTTTTTT. Amino acids: CASSAQGRKEKLFF.

The chain joins TRBV5-6 to TRBJ2-2, with D unclear. Germline V gene lookup returns CDR1 SGHDT and CDR2 YYEEEE. The CDR3 totals 18 residues. V lost 0 bases and J 4 bases, leaving 19 bases between the germline ends. The CDR3 DNA follows: TGTGCCAGCAGCTTGGCCGTCCGGCTCCCTGAGGCCACCGGGGAGCTGTTTTTT. Protein sequence: CASSLAVRLPEATGELFF.

V usage is TRBV5-1 and J usage is TRBJ2-5, with D possibly matching TRBD2 (6 bases). CDR1 is SGHRS, CDR2 YFSETQ, per germline. Between the trimmed V and J ends, which lost 2 bases and 4 bases, there was a span of 15 bases. The CDR3 has 15 amino acids. The CDR3 loop is CASSFVWGEGETQYF. CDR3 sequence (DNA): TGCGCCAGCAGCTTCGTTTGGGGGGAAGGAGAGACCCAGTACTTC.

The chain carries TRBV7-2 and TRBJ2-4; D not resolved. V lost 4 bases and J lost 6, with 4 bases in between. The CDR3 runs 11 residues. The germline V gene has CDR1 SGHTA and CDR2 FQGNSA. CDR3 DNA: TGTGCCAGCAGCTCTGTAAACATTCAGTACTTC. Its translation: CASSSVNIQYF. Using reference TRBV7-2 and TRBJ2-4 for the parts outside the CDR3, the full variable domain is GAGVSQSPSNKVTEKGKDVELRCDPISGHTALYWYRQSLGQGLEFLIYFQGNSAPDKSGLPSDRFSAERTGGSVSTLTIQRTQQEDSAVYLCASSSVNIQYFGAGTRLSVL.

The V gene is TRBV10-1, the J gene TRBJ1-2, with unresolved D. This CDR3 is 17 amino acids long. The germline V gene encodes CDR1 WNHNN and CDR2 SYGVQD (reference sequence). V was trimmed by 4 bases and J by 4 bases, leaving 22 bases between them. The CDR3 protein is CASSGPARRPEPYGYTF. The DNA for the CDR3 is TGCGCCAGCAGTGGCCCCGCCCGGAGGCCAGAACCCTATGGCTACACCTTC.

J is TRBJ1-3 and V is TRBV7-9; D gene unclear. CDR1 and CDR2 from the germline V gene are SEHNR and FQNEAQ (reference sequence). The CDR3 covers 14 residues. Trimming removed 0 bases at V and 1 base at J, with 4 bases between. In DNA form, the CDR3 reads TGTGCCAGCAGCTTAGCAGCGTCTGGAAACACCATATATTTT. Translating gives CASSLAASGNTIYF. Based on the CDR3 plus reference TRBV7-9 and TRBJ1-3, the full variable domain is DTGVSQNPRHKITKRGQNVTFRCDPISEHNRLYWYRQTLGQGPEFLTYFQNEAQLEKSRLLSDRFSAERPKGSFSTLEIQRTEQGDSAMYLCASSLAASGNTIYFGEGSWLTVV.

The chain employs TRBV5-1 and TRBJ1-2; D ambiguous. Trimming left V 0 bases short and J 7 bases short, with 22 bases between. The germline V gene has CDR1 SGHRS and CDR2 YFSETQ. The CDR3 consists of 17 residues. CDR3: CASSLDTNRRASGGYTF. The CDR3 bases are TGCGCCAGCAGCTTGGACACAAACCGGAGGGCGTCCGGTGGCTACACCTTC. The full variable domain, in which reference TRBV5-1 and TRBJ1-2 provide the parts outside the CDR3, is KAGVTQTPRYLIKTRGQQVTLSCSPISGHRSVSWYQQTPGQGLQFLFEYFSETQRNKGNFPGRFSGRQFSNSRSEMNVSTLELGDSALYLCASSLDTNRRASGGYTFGSGTRLTVV.

This clone has only a few counts. V gene TRBV4-1 combines with J gene TRBJ1-3; TRBD1 is a possible D gene (6 bases). There are 14 residues in the CDR3. V was clipped by 1 base and J by 3 bases, with 7 bases between them. Germline assignment: CDR1 MGHRA and CDR2 YSYEKL. This chain's CDR3 is CASSQGTVGNTIYF. CDR3 in DNA: TGCGCCAGCAGCCAAGGGACAGTTGGAAACACCATATATTTT.

This chain links TRBV19 with TRBJ1-1; possible D gene TRBD1, 5 bases. Per germline, CDR1 LNHDA and CDR2 SQIVND (reference sequence). V dropped 5 bases and J dropped 7 bases, with 11 bases sitting between them. The CDR3 is made up of 12 amino acids. This CDR3 reads CASSRRGGEAFF. The CDR3 coding sequence is TGTGCCAGTAGTCGACGGGGGGGTGAAGCTTTCTTT.

The chain employs TRBV2 and TRBJ2-3; a possible D gene is TRBD2 (5 bases). The V and J ends lost 6 bases and 8 bases respectively, with 9 bases between them. Germline V gives CDR1 SNHLY, CDR2 FYNNEI. The CDR3 runs 11 residues. Written as DNA, the CDR3 is TGTGCCAGCAGCGGAGAGGGTACGCAGTATTTT. Encoded protein: CASSGEGTQYF.

The chain combines TRBV5-1 with TRBJ1-2, with D hard to call. CDR1 is SGHRS and CDR2 is YFSETQ in the germline V gene. The CDR3 runs 13 residues. V was clipped by 5 bases and J by 0 bases, with 8 bases between them. DNA of the CDR3: TGCGCCAGCAGTGCAGTTTCTAACTATGGCTACACCTTC. Its translation: CASSAVSNYGYTF.

This clone has just a few counts. The CDR3 loop reads CATSGQAGGSNEQFF. As DNA, the CDR3 is TGTGCCACCAGTGGTCAAGCGGGGGGATCAAATGAGCAGTTCTTC. The J gene is TRBJ2-1, the V gene TRBV24-1; TRBD2 aligns across 9 bases. V shed 5 bases, J shed 7 bases, and the junction held 8 bases outside the gene matches. Germline CDR1 is KGHDR and CDR2 is SFDVKD. The CDR3 is made up of 15 amino acids.